This is a list of T cell receptor beta chains from one sample in a study of T cell repertoires in aging, cancer and after chemotherapy. TCRdb called the multiplex PCR reads again in MiXCR, with one record for every CDR3 protein. The sample gives about 9,400 distinct CDR3 sequences, 39% of which show up once; about 3.8% is in the top ten. The sample was blood. All receptors come from a human donor in good health. Both conserved end residues are part of each CDR3. A D gene is named only where the DNA matches it firmly. Not all rows give a size; the values are once, few, many and, for expanded clones, a class.

j_gene: TRBJ2-3; d_gene: -; abundance: -; v_gene: TRBV12-3/TRBV12-4; CDR3aa: CASSRLTDTKYF; CDR3nt: TGTGCCAGCAGCCGCCTCACAGATACGAAGTATTTT
j_gene: TRBJ1-4; d_gene: -; abundance: -; v_gene: TRBV18; CDR3aa: CASSRGGANEKLFF; CDR3nt: TGTGCCAGCTCACGTGGAGGTGCTAATGAAAAACTGTTTTTT
j_gene: TRBJ2-7; d_gene: -; abundance: once; v_gene: TRBV18; CDR3aa: CASSPPEAASVYEQYF; CDR3nt: TGTGCCAGCTCACCACCGGAGGCAGCTTCTGTCTACGAGCAGTACTTC
j_gene: TRBJ2-3; d_gene: -; abundance: -; v_gene: TRBV24-1; CDR3aa: CATSDFKGVTDTQYF; CDR3nt: TGTGCCACCAGTGATTTTAAGGGTGTCACAGATACGCAGTATTTT
j_gene: TRBJ2-5; d_gene: -; abundance: once; v_gene: TRBV11-1; CDR3aa: CASSLERGAYQETQYF; CDR3nt: TGTGCCAGCAGCTTAGAGAGGGGAGCGTACCAAGAGACCCAGTACTTC
j_gene: TRBJ2-3; d_gene: -; abundance: -; v_gene: TRBV4-1; CDR3aa: CASSQDGGRTDTQYF; CDR3nt: TGCGCCAGCAGCCAAGACGGGGGGCGTACAGATACGCAGTATTTT
j_gene: TRBJ1-2; d_gene: -; abundance: -; v_gene: TRBV11-3; CDR3aa: CASSPPGKTSNYGYTF; CDR3nt: TGTGCCAGCAGCCCCCCGGGCAAAACCTCTAACTATGGCTACACCTTC
j_gene: TRBJ2-3; d_gene: -; abundance: -; v_gene: TRBV20-1; CDR3aa: CSARDHRTDTQYF; CDR3nt: TGCAGTGCTAGAGACCACCGCACAGATACGCAGTATTTT
j_gene: TRBJ1-1; d_gene: -; abundance: few; v_gene: TRBV13; CDR3aa: CASSFGDDTEAFF; CDR3nt: TGTGCCAGCAGCTTTGGTGACGACACTGAAGCTTTCTTT
j_gene: TRBJ2-7; d_gene: -; abundance: few; v_gene: TRBV7-2; CDR3aa: CASSLAAGSLDEQYF; CDR3nt: TGTGCCAGCAGTTTAGCGGCTGGAAGTTTAGACGAGCAGTACTTC
j_gene: TRBJ1-6; d_gene: TRBD1; abundance: few; v_gene: TRBV5-4; CDR3aa: CASSFGRGLYNSPLHF; CDR3nt: TGTGCCAGCAGCTTCGGCAGGGGGCTGTATAATTCACCCCTCCACTTT
j_gene: TRBJ1-5; d_gene: TRBD1; abundance: -; v_gene: TRBV15; CDR3aa: CATSSQQGARSNQPQHF; CDR3nt: TGTGCCACCAGCAGCCAACAGGGGGCGCGTAGCAATCAGCCCCAGCATTTT
j_gene: TRBJ1-1; d_gene: -; abundance: -; v_gene: TRBV6-5; CDR3aa: CASSYWPVGTEAFF; CDR3nt: TGTGCCAGCAGTTACTGGCCGGTTGGGACTGAAGCTTTCTTT
j_gene: TRBJ2-5; d_gene: -; abundance: -; v_gene: TRBV19; CDR3aa: CASGRSGIRETQYF; CDR3nt: TGTGCCAGTGGCAGGTCGGGGATTAGAGAGACCCAGTACTTC
j_gene: TRBJ2-7; d_gene: -; abundance: -; v_gene: TRBV11-3; CDR3aa: CASSTLGGRREQYF; CDR3nt: TGTGCCAGCAGCACCTTAGGGGGGCGGCGCGAGCAGTACTTC
j_gene: TRBJ1-1; d_gene: TRBD1; abundance: -; v_gene: TRBV27; CDR3aa: CASSFYATGGEAFF; CDR3nt: TGTGCCAGCAGTTTTTACGCGACAGGGGGTGAAGCTTTCTTT
j_gene: TRBJ1-1; d_gene: -; abundance: once; v_gene: TRBV20-1; CDR3aa: CSASTGDTEAFF; CDR3nt: TGCAGTGCTAGCACAGGCGACACTGAAGCTTTCTTT
j_gene: TRBJ1-2; d_gene: TRBD1; abundance: -; v_gene: TRBV5-1; CDR3aa: CASSQDRGYEGYTF; CDR3nt: TGCGCCAGCAGCCAAGACAGGGGATATGAGGGCTACACCTTC
j_gene: TRBJ1-2; d_gene: -; abundance: -; v_gene: TRBV19; CDR3aa: CASSLTPSGNYGYTF; CDR3nt: TGTGCCAGCAGCTTAACCCCCTCTGGTAACTATGGCTACACCTTC
j_gene: TRBJ1-6; d_gene: -; abundance: few; v_gene: TRBV6-5; CDR3aa: CASTGGTYNSPLHF; CDR3nt: TGTGCCAGCACCGGAGGGACCTATAATTCACCCCTCCACTTT
j_gene: TRBJ2-3; d_gene: TRBD1; abundance: -; v_gene: TRBV5-4; CDR3aa: CASSQGTGDTDTQYF; CDR3nt: TGTGCCAGCAGCCAAGGGACAGGGGACACAGATACGCAGTATTTT
j_gene: TRBJ2-7; d_gene: -; abundance: -; v_gene: TRBV6-5; CDR3aa: CASSYFGRIVEQYF; CDR3nt: TGTGCCAGCAGTTACTTCGGACGGATCGTCGAGCAGTACTTC
j_gene: TRBJ2-3; d_gene: TRBD2; abundance: -; v_gene: TRBV19; CDR3aa: CASSTRTSGSPDTQYF; CDR3nt: TGTGCCAGTAGTACCCGGACTAGCGGGAGCCCAGATACGCAGTATTTT
j_gene: TRBJ2-1; d_gene: TRBD2; abundance: -; v_gene: TRBV29-1; CDR3aa: CSVAMSSGGADNEQFF; CDR3nt: TGCAGCGTTGCAATGTCTAGCGGGGGGGCCGATAATGAGCAGTTCTTC
j_gene: TRBJ1-5; d_gene: -; abundance: few; v_gene: TRBV10-1; CDR3aa: CASSDGGLPQHF; CDR3nt: TGCGCCAGCAGTGATGGAGGCTTGCCCCAGCATTTT
j_gene: TRBJ1-2; d_gene: -; abundance: few; v_gene: TRBV6-6; CDR3aa: CASSYARLTHRHGYTF; CDR3nt: TGTGCCAGCAGTTACGCCCGTTTGACACACCGCCATGGCTACACCTTC
j_gene: TRBJ2-5; d_gene: -; abundance: -; v_gene: TRBV29-1; CDR3aa: CSARRREYQETQYF; CDR3nt: TGCAGTGCTAGACGGCGCGAGTACCAAGAGACCCAGTACTTC
j_gene: TRBJ2-3; d_gene: TRBD2; abundance: -; v_gene: TRBV5-4; CDR3aa: CASSLAGRLSTDTQYF; CDR3nt: TGTGCCAGCAGCTTAGCGGGGCGGCTTAGCACAGATACGCAGTATTTT
j_gene: TRBJ2-5; d_gene: -; abundance: once; v_gene: TRBV27; CDR3aa: CASSSRGASGTQYF; CDR3nt: TGTGCCAGCAGTTCCAGGGGGGCTTCCGGGACCCAGTACTTC
j_gene: TRBJ1-1; d_gene: -; abundance: -; v_gene: TRBV30; CDR3aa: CAWGRENTEAFF; CDR3nt: TGTGCCTGGGGACGGGAGAACACTGAAGCTTTCTTT
j_gene: TRBJ1-2; d_gene: TRBD1; abundance: -; v_gene: TRBV6-2/TRBV6-3; CDR3aa: CASSYPRQGISGGYTF; CDR3nt: TGTGCCAGCAGTTACCCACGACAGGGAATCTCGGGTGGCTACACCTTC
j_gene: TRBJ1-4; d_gene: -; abundance: -; v_gene: TRBV18; CDR3aa: CASSPEGTRGKLFF; CDR3nt: TGTGCCAGCTCACCCGAGGGTACGAGAGGAAAACTGTTTTTT
j_gene: TRBJ1-1; d_gene: -; abundance: -; v_gene: TRBV11-1; CDR3aa: CASSLTQGTEAFF; CDR3nt: TGTGCCAGCAGCTTAACACAGGGCACTGAAGCTTTCTTT
j_gene: TRBJ2-3; d_gene: -; abundance: -; v_gene: TRBV27; CDR3aa: CASSNPGRTQYF; CDR3nt: TGTGCCAGCAGCAACCCAGGGCGTACGCAGTATTTT
j_gene: TRBJ2-7; d_gene: -; abundance: few; v_gene: TRBV13; CDR3aa: CASSLAFRRYEQYF; CDR3nt: TGTGCCAGCAGCTTAGCGTTCCGGAGATACGAGCAGTACTTC
j_gene: TRBJ2-7; d_gene: -; abundance: -; v_gene: TRBV5-5; CDR3aa: CASSGDRFYEQYF; CDR3nt: TGTGCCAGCAGCGGTGACAGGTTCTACGAGCAGTACTTC
j_gene: TRBJ2-3; d_gene: -; abundance: few; v_gene: TRBV13; CDR3aa: CASSPYAGLSYTDTQYF; CDR3nt: TGTGCCAGCAGCCCCTATGCGGGGTTATCCTACACAGATACGCAGTATTTT
j_gene: TRBJ1-2; d_gene: -; abundance: few; v_gene: TRBV15; CDR3aa: CATSVRGEANYGYTF; CDR3nt: TGTGCCACCTCCGTACGGGGGGAAGCTAACTATGGCTACACCTTC
j_gene: TRBJ1-2; d_gene: -; abundance: -; v_gene: TRBV15; CDR3aa: CATSLTFPNGGYTF; CDR3nt: TGTGCCACCAGTCTGACGTTCCCAAACGGTGGCTACACCTTC
j_gene: TRBJ2-2; d_gene: -; abundance: -; v_gene: TRBV7-9; CDR3aa: CASSGYRENTGELFF; CDR3nt: TGTGCCAGCAGCGGATACAGGGAGAACACCGGGGAGCTGTTTTTT